This is a list of T cell receptor beta chains from one sample in a study of OX40 agonist ivuxolimab in advanced cancers. Repertoires were generated with immunoSEQ multiplex PCR, while TCRdb's copy carries only in-frame clones and drops some. This sample has about 62,000 clones, with around 85% found just once. Sequenced here: CD4+ or CD8+ T cells sorted from blood, sampled in a trial of the OX40 agonist ivuxolimab. These receptors came from an adult with an advanced solid tumor such as melanoma, head and neck, liver or kidney cancer. Both conserved end residues are part of each CDR3. The D gene is left open where the match is weak. Not all rows give a size; the values are once, few, many and, for expanded clones, a class.

clone size,V gene,J gene,D gene,CDR3 DNA,CDR3 protein
.,TRBV6-1,TRBJ2-1,.,TGTGCCAGTACTCTTCGCCGGGACTACAATGAGCAGTTCTTC,CASTLRRDYNEQFF
.,TRBV27,TRBJ1-3,.,TGTGCCAGCAGTTCCCCCGGACTGAGCTCTGGAAACACCATATATTTT,CASSSPGLSSGNTIYF
.,TRBV6-1,TRBJ1-4,.,TGTGCCAGCAGTGACATCGGCCTGAGTTTGTTTTTT,CASSDIGLSLFF
.,TRBV28,TRBJ1-5,.,TGTGCCAGCAGTTTAAGGGGCTGGGGTCAGCCCCAGCATTTT,CASSLRGWGQPQHF
.,TRBV7-9,TRBJ2-7,TRBD2,TGTGCCAGCAGCTTAGCGGGAGGGTTTGGGGAGCAGTACTTC,CASSLAGGFGEQYF
.,TRBV25-1,TRBJ2-5,.,TGTGCCAGCAGTGAGTCGTCCAGATACCAAGAGACCCAGTACTTC,CASSESSRYQETQYF
once,TRBV2,TRBJ2-2,TRBD1,TGTGCCACCGCAGCACTCAGGGGGACCGGGGAGCTGTTTTTT,CATAALRGTGELFF
.,TRBV21-1,TRBJ2-3,.,TGTGCCAGCAGCACTGGACTAGCGGGGGTCACTAGCACAGATACGCAGTATTTT,CASSTGLAGVTSTDTQYF
.,TRBV5-4,TRBJ2-3,.,TGTGCCAGCAGCTTTAGTACCATCCCGGGGGCCACGGCCACAGATACGCAGTATTTT,CASSFSTIPGATATDTQYF
.,TRBV7-9,TRBJ2-4,.,TGTGCCAGCAGCCCAAGGCCTCAGCCGGGGAAAAACATTCAGTACTTC,CASSPRPQPGKNIQYF
.,TRBV10-2,TRBJ2-7,TRBD2,TGCGCCAGCAGTGAGCCTAGCGGGACAACCTACGAGCAGTACTTC,CASSEPSGTTYEQYF
.,TRBV2,TRBJ2-1,TRBD2,TGTGCCAGCACTCCAGATAGCGGGACGCCCGTGTTCTTC,CASTPDSGTPVFF
.,TRBV1,TRBJ1-1,.,TGCACCAGCAGCCAAGATTGGGCGGGGGCTCCTCGGGGGAACACTGAAGCTTTCTTT,CTSSQDWAGAPRGNTEAFF
.,TRBV9,TRBJ2-6,.,TGTGCCAGCAGAGCCGCCCTCGGGGGGGCCAACGTCCTGACTTTC,CASRAALGGANVLTF
.,TRBV6-5,TRBJ2-7,.,TGTGCCAGCAGTCCCGGAGGGGGGAGAGTTTACGAGCAGTACTTC,CASSPGGGRVYEQYF
.,TRBV6-6,TRBJ1-1,TRBD1,TGTGCCAGCAGTTCTGGACAGGTCCACACTGAAGCTTTCTTT,CASSSGQVHTEAFF
.,TRBV27,TRBJ2-3,TRBD2,TGTGCCAGCAGTTCCGGGGGGGCCACAGATACGCAGTATTTT,CASSSGGATDTQYF
few,TRBV9,TRBJ1-2,.,TGTGCCAGCAACCCACCGGGCAGGGACGATGGCTACACCTTC,CASNPPGRDDGYTF
.,TRBV5-1,TRBJ2-2,TRBD2,TGCGCCAGCAGCCAGACCTCGCGGGAGGGCCTAAATACCGGGGAGCTGTTTTTT,CASSQTSREGLNTGELFF
.,TRBV29-1,TRBJ2-2,TRBD1,TGCAGCGCCTACAGGGGGCCCGGGGAGCTGTTTTTT,CSAYRGPGELFF
.,TRBV2,TRBJ2-7,.,TGTGCCAGCAGTGAAGCGTACATAGGAAAGCGGTCCTACGAGCAGTACTTC,CASSEAYIGKRSYEQYF
.,TRBV5-4,TRBJ2-4,TRBD2,TGTGCCAGCAGCTTGGCCGATGCGGGGGGAGACATTCAGTACTTC,CASSLADAGGDIQYF
.,TRBV28,TRBJ2-7,.,TGTGCCAGCAGACGCAGTGGCGAGCAGTACTTC,CASRRSGEQYF
.,TRBV6-1,TRBJ2-7,.,TGTGCTCTCGGGGGTCTGGGCGAGCAGTACTTC,CALGGLGEQYF
.,TRBV28,TRBJ1-2,.,TGTGCCAGCAGCTTGACCGAGTTTAACTATGGCTACACCTTC,CASSLTEFNYGYTF
once,TRBV4-1,TRBJ1-2,.,TGCGCCAGCAGCCAAGAGGACGCTGCGCCTAGGAGGGGCTACACCTTC,CASSQEDAAPRRGYTF
.,TRBV18,TRBJ2-3,TRBD1,TGTGCCAGCTCACAGGACAGGAACACAGATACGCAGTATTTT,CASSQDRNTDTQYF
.,TRBV7-8,TRBJ2-1,TRBD2,TGTGCCAGCAGCCGAGGACTAGTCAATGAGCAGTTCTTC,CASSRGLVNEQFF
.,TRBV5-6,TRBJ2-1,TRBD1,TGTGCCAGCAGCCCGGGGACAGATGAGCAGTTCTTC,CASSPGTDEQFF
once,TRBV28,TRBJ1-1,TRBD1,TGTGCCAGCAGTTCCCGACAGGGATGGACTGAAGCTTTCTTT,CASSSRQGWTEAFF
once,TRBV5-1,TRBJ2-5,TRBD1,TGCGCCAGCAGCACCCAGGGGGCCAGGGAGACCCAGTACTTC,CASSTQGARETQYF
.,TRBV29-1,TRBJ2-1,.,TGCAGCGTGGGGGACAAGGCGGTGGACAATGAGCAGTTCTTC,CSVGDKAVDNEQFF
once,TRBV6-1,TRBJ2-5,.,TGTGCCAGCAGTGACTTCAGAGTGGAGACCCAGTACTTC,CASSDFRVETQYF
.,TRBV27,TRBJ1-2,.,TGTGCCAGCAGTTTGTCCGGGGTTGCATACTATGGCTACACCTTC,CASSLSGVAYYGYTF
.,TRBV5-1,TRBJ1-2,.,TGCGCCAGCAGCTTGGCTGTCAGGGGAGCAGATGGCTACACCTTC,CASSLAVRGADGYTF